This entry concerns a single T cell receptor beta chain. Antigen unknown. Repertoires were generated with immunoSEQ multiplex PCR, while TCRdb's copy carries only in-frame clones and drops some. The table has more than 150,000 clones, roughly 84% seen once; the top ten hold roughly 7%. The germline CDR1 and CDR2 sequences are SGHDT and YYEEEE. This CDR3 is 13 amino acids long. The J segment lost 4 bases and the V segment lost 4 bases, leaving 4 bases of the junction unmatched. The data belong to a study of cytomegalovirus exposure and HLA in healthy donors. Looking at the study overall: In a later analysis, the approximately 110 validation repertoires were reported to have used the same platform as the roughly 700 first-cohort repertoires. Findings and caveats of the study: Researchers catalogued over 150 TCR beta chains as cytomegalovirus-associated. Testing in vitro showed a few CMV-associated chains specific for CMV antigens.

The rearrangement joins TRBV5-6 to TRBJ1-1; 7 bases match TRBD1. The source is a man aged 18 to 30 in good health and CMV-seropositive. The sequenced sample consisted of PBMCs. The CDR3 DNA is TGTGCCAGCAGCGCGACAGGGCGCACTGAAGCTTTCTTT. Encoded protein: CASSATGRTEAFF.